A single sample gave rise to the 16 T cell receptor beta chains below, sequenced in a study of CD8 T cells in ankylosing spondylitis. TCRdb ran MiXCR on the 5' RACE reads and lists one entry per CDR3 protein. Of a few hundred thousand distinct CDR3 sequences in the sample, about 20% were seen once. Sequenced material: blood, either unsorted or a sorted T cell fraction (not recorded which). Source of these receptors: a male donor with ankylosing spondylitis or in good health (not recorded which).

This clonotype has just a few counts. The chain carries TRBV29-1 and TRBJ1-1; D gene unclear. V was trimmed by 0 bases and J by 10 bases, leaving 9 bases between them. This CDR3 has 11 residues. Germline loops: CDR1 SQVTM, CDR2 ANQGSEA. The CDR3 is CSVEDLGGAFF. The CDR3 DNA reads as TGCAGCGTTGAAGATCTGGGAGGAGCTTTCTTT.

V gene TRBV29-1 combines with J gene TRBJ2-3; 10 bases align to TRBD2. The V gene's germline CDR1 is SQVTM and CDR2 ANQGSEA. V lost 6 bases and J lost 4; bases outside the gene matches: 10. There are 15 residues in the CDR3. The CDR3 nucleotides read TGCAGCGTGAGCGGGGGGGTCGATGGGCCAGATACGCAGTATTTT. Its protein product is CSVSGGVDGPDTQYF.

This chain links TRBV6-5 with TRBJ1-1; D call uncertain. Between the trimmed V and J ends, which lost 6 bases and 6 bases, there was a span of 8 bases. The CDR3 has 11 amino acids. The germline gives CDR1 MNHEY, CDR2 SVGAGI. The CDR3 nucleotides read TGTGCCAGCAGCAATGGGGCTGAAGCTTTCTTT. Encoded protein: CASSNGAEAFF.

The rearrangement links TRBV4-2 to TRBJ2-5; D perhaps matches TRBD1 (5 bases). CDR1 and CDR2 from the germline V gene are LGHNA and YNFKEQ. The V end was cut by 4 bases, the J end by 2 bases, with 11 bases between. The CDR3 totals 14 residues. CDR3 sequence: CASSLQALQETQYF. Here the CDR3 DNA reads TGTGCCAGCAGCCTACAGGCCCTACAAGAGACCCAGTACTTC.

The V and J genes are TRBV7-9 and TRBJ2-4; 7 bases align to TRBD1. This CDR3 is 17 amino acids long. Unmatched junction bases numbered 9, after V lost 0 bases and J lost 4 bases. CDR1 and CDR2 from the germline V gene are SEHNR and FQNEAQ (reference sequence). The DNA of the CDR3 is TGTGCCAGCAGCTTAGCGGGGCTTGGGACAGCAAAAAACATTCAGTACTTC. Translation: CASSLAGLGTAKNIQYF.

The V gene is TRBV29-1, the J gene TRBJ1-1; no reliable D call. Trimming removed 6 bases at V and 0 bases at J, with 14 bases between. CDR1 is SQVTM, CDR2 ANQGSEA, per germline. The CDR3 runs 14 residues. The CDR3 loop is CSVGYMQMNTEAFF. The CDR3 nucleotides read TGCAGCGTGGGGTATATGCAGATGAACACTGAAGCTTTCTTT.

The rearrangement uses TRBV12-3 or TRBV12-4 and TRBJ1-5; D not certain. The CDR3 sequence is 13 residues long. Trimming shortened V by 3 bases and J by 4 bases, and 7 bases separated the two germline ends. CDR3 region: CASSFLRNQPQHF. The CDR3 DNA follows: TGTGCCAGCAGTTTCTTACGGAATCAGCCCCAGCATTTT.

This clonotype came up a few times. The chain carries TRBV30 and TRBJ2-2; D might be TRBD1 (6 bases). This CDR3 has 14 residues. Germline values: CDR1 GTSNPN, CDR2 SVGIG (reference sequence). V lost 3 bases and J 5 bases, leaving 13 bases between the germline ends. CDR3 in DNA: TGTGCCTGGAGCCAGGGGCAGGAAACCGGGGAGCTGTTTTTT. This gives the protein CAWSQGQETGELFF.

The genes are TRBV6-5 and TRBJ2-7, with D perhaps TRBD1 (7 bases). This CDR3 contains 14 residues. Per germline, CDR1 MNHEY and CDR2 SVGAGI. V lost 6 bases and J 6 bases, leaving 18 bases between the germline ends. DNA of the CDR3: TGTGCCAGCAGGTACCAGGGGGGCGGCTTCGAGCAGTACTTC. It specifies CASRYQGGGFEQYF.

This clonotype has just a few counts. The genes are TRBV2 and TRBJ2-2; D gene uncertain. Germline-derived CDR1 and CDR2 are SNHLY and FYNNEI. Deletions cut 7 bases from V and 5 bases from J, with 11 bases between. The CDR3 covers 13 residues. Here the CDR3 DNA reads TGTGCCAGCATGGATAGGTTAACCGGGGAGCTGTTTTTT. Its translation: CASMDRLTGELFF.

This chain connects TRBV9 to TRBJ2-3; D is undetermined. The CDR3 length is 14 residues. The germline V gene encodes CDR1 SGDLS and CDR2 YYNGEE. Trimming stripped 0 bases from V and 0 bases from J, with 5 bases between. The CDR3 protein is CASSVDTSTDTQYF. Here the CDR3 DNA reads TGTGCCAGCAGCGTAGACACTAGCACAGATACGCAGTATTTT. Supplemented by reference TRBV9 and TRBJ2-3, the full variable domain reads DSGVTQTPKHLITATGQRVTLRCSPRSGDLSVYWYQQSLDQGLQFLIQYYNGEERAKGNILERFSAQQFPDLHSELNLSSLELGDSALYFCASSVDTSTDTQYFGPGTRLTVL.

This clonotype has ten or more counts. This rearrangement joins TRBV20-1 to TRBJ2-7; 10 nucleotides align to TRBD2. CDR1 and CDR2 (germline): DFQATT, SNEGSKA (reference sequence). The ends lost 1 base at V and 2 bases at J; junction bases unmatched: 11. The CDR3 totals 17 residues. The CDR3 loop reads CSARGALAGALTYEQYF. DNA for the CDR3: TGCAGTGCTAGAGGGGCGCTAGCGGGGGCCCTTACCTACGAGCAGTACTTC.

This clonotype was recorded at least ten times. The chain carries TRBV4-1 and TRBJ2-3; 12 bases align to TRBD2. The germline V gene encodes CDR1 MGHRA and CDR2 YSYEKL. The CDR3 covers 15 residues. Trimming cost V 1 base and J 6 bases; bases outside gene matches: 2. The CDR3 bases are TGCGCCAGCAGCCAAGGGACTAGCGGGGCGGATACGCAGTATTTT. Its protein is CASSQGTSGADTQYF.

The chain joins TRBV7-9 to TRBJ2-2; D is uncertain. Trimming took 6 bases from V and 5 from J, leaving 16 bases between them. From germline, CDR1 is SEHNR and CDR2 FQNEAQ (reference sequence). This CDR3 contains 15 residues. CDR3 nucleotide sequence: TGTGCCAGCAGTTTTCAAAGTCTGCTAACCGGGGAGCTGTTTTTT. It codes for CASSFQSLLTGELFF.

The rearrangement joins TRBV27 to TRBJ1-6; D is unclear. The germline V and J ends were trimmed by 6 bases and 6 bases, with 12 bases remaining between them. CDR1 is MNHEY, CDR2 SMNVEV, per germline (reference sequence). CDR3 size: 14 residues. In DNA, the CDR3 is TGTGCCAGCAGACCTCGTTTTCTTAATTCACCCCTCCACTTT. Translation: CASRPRFLNSPLHF.

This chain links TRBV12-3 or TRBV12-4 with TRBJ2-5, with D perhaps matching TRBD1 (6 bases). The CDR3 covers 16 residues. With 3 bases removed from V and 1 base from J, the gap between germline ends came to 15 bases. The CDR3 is CASSLGVSGAQETQYF. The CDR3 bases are TGTGCCAGCAGTTTGGGGGTCTCAGGGGCCCAAGAGACCCAGTACTTC.